This entry features one T cell receptor (beta chain) sequence. Its antigen is currently unknown. The data were taken from a study of shared clonotypes between healthy human individuals. V lost 4 bases, J lost 5 bases, and 8 bases stayed unmatched. The germline V gene has CDR1 MGHRA and CDR2 YSYEKL. The CDR3 runs to 15 residues. Clones were read by immunoSEQ multiplex PCR, and TCRdb kept only the in-frame ones, dropping some. The sample includes about 2 million clones, about 95% of them seen just once. Naive-designated CD8 cells lacked CD45RO, were positively enriched for CCR7, and omitted terminally differentiated effector memory CD45RA+ cells. Study findings and constraints: The study sampled only blood, and tissue repertoires likely differ. Clonotype sharing among the donors was expected to vary with sequencing depth.

Sequencing used naive CD8+ T cells sorted from blood. This rearrangement joins TRBV4-1 to TRBJ2-3; 8 bases line up with TRBD2. The source is a man between 18 and 35 years old in good health. The CDR3 DNA sequence: TGCGCCAGCAGCCTACTACTAGCGGAAGGAGATACGCAGTATTTT. This codes for CASSLLLAEGDTQYF.